This entry lists 11 T cell receptor beta chains sequenced from one sample in a study of T cells in Graves' hyperthyroidism and ophthalmopathy (dated by TCRdb to the late 2010s). Library prep was done by multiplex PCR. TCRdb names Illumina HiSeq 2000 as the instrument used. The TCR beta CDR3 regions were amplified from RNA transcripts. A first-round RT-PCR of the TCR CDR3 used the HTBI primer set with the Qiagen OneStep RT-PCR kit. TCRdb redid the processing of the public reads, applying fastp at Q25 and MiXCR, and retained in-frame beta chains. Identical CDR3 proteins give one entry, which carries the most common genes and DNA. The sample table holds 300,000 to 450,000 distinct CDR3 sequences, of which around 18% were seen once. Clones ranked in the top ten supply around two fifths of the sample. The material sequenced was blood. These receptors all stem from a man aged 18 to 29 with Graves' ophthalmopathy.

This clonotype occurred many times. The V gene is TRBV7-6, the J gene TRBJ2-7; 7 bases map to TRBD1. Germline V gene sequence: CDR1 SGHVS, CDR2 FNYEAQ. The CDR3 sequence is 14 residues long. Losses at the gene ends were 1 base for V and 4 bases for J; bases not matched to a gene: 4. The CDR3 loop reads CASSLVKGAYEQYF. The CDR3 DNA follows: TGTGCCAGCAGCTTAGTTAAGGGGGCGTACGAGCAGTACTTC.

For this clonotype: This clone may be a read error of a much larger clone one base away. This rearrangement joins TRBV27 to TRBJ1-5; D uncertain. Germline V gene lookup returns CDR1 MNHEY and CDR2 SMNVEV (reference sequence). This CDR3 comprises 13 residues. CDR3 sequence (DNA): TGTGCCGGCAGGCCGATTAGCAATCAGCCCCAGCATTTT. It is translated as CAGRPISNQPQHF.

This clonotype has ten or more counts. The rearrangement joins TRBV5-6 to TRBJ1-1; D gene uncertain. V was clipped by 0 bases and J by 6 bases, with 12 bases between them. Germline V gene sequence: CDR1 SGHDT, CDR2 YYEEEE. This CDR3 is 14 amino acids long. Written as DNA, the CDR3 is TGTGCCAGCAGCTTGGAAGGGTTTTGGGCTGAAGCTTTCTTT. Translated, it gives CASSLEGFWAEAFF.

The rearrangement joins TRBV13 to TRBJ2-1; D gene ambiguous. Germline V lookup: CDR1 PRHDT, CDR2 FYEKMQ (reference sequence). V shed 1 base and J shed 7 bases, with 14 bases lying between them. The CDR3 contains 15 residues. CDR3 sequence reads: CASSLVRKTDNEQFF. CDR3 coding DNA: TGTGCCAGCAGCTTAGTAAGGAAGACCGATAATGAGCAGTTCTTC.

The chain recombines TRBV3-1 with TRBJ2-3; 9 nucleotides line up with TRBD2. Germline loops: CDR1 LGHDT, CDR2 YNNKEL (reference sequence). After removal of 5 bases from V and 2 bases from J, the junction contained 8 bases not matched to a gene. There are 16 residues in the CDR3. The CDR3 protein is CASSAPGLAFTDTQYF. The CDR3 nucleotides are TGTGCCAGCAGCGCACCGGGACTAGCCTTCACAGATACGCAGTATTTT.

This clonotype was seen ten or more times. The CDR3 is CASSYGLMYNEQFF. CDR3 nucleotide sequence: TGTGCCAGCAGTTACGGGCTGATGTACAATGAGCAGTTCTTC. The chain links TRBV6-1 to TRBJ2-1; D is undetermined. The CDR3 sequence is 14 residues long. V was trimmed by 5 bases and J by 4 bases, leaving 12 bases between them. Germline V gives CDR1 MNHNS, CDR2 SASEGT.

In its sample, this clonotype was seen many times. J is TRBJ2-7 and V is TRBV24-1; D not resolved. The CDR3 extends over 12 amino acids. The germline V gene has CDR1 KGHDR and CDR2 SFDVKD. With 2 bases removed from V and 5 bases from J, the gap between germline ends came to 6 bases. The CDR3 spells CATSDSVDEQYF. CDR3 nucleotides: TGTGCCACCAGTGATTCGGTAGACGAGCAGTACTTC.

The chain combines TRBV9 with TRBJ1-5; 8 bases map to TRBD1. This CDR3 comprises 14 residues. The germline V gene encodes CDR1 SGDLS and CDR2 YYNGEE. V lost 3 bases to trimming and J lost 4 bases; unmatched junction nucleotides: 3. The CDR3 spells CASSAGQANQPQHF. The CDR3 DNA reads TGTGCCAGCAGCGCGGGACAGGCAAATCAGCCCCAGCATTTT.

This clonotype occurred many times. V usage is TRBV20-1 and J usage is TRBJ1-5; 8 bases match TRBD1. Germline CDR1 reads DFQATT; CDR2 reads SNEGSKA (reference sequence). Losses at the gene ends were 0 bases for V and 7 bases for J; bases not matched to a gene: 5. The CDR3 consists of 14 residues. CDR3 DNA sequence: TGCAGTGCTAGAGAAGGACAGGGCGGGCAGCCCCAGCATTTT. The encoded protein is CSAREGQGGQPQHF.

This sequence joins TRBV30 and TRBJ1-5; D might be TRBD1 (6 bases). This CDR3 has 13 amino acids. CDR1 GTSNPN and CDR2 SVGIG come from the germline V gene (reference sequence). V was cut by 4 bases and J by 4 bases, with 11 bases left in between. CDR3 in DNA: TGTGCCTGGACAGTAGGGGGGAATCAGCCCCAGCATTTT. Protein product: CAWTVGGNQPQHF.

This clonotype was picked up many times. This chain uses TRBV2 with TRBJ2-7; TRBD1 agrees at 8 bases. J gave up 6 bases and V 7 bases, and 14 bases lay outside the gene matches. This CDR3 region has 15 residues. Germline loops: CDR1 SNHLY, CDR2 FYNNEI. The CDR3 DNA sequence: TGTGCCAGCACCAGGCCGGGACAGGCGACCCGCGAGCAGTACTTC. Translated, it gives CASTRPGQATREQYF.